This is a list of T cell receptor beta chains from one sample in a study of CD8+ T cells in alopecia areata. Clones were read by immunoSEQ multiplex PCR, and TCRdb kept only the in-frame ones, dropping some. Of about 210,000 clones detected, less than 65% appear once; the ten largest clones hold about 4%. Sequenced here: CD4+ T cells sorted from blood, sampled at week 4, from a patient treated with tofacitinib. The receptors come from a human donor with alopecia areata. Each CDR3 is given with its conserved first and last residue. The D gene is left open where the match is weak. Where a row states a size, it is once, few, many or the class of an expanded clone; other rows omit it.

j_call	d_call	clone_size	v_call	cdr3_nt	cdr3_aa
TRBJ1-5	NA	NA	TRBV2	TGTGCCAGCAGTGAACGGGAGGCAGCGGCCCAGCATTTT	CASSEREAAAQHF
TRBJ2-1	TRBD2	few	TRBV19	TGTGCCAGTAGTAGCGGGGGGGCCGGTGAGCAGTTCTTC	CASSSGGAGEQFF
TRBJ2-4	NA	NA	TRBV19	TGTGCCAGTACCCCCCGGGGGACCGGAGCCAAAAACATTCAGTACTTC	CASTPRGTGAKNIQYF
TRBJ2-7	TRBD1	NA	TRBV6-5	TGTGCCAGTAACCGGGACAGGGGCTACGAGCAGTACTTC	CASNRDRGYEQYF
TRBJ2-7	TRBD1	NA	TRBV29-1	TGCAGCGCTAAGACAGGGGACGAGCAGTACTTC	CSAKTGDEQYF
TRBJ2-1	NA	NA	TRBV4-2	TGTGCCAGCGGCGTAGGGGAGAGCTACAATGAGCAGTTCTTC	CASGVGESYNEQFF
TRBJ1-2	NA	NA	TRBV19	TGTGCCAGTAGTATAGACGTGGGATTCAACTATGGCTACACCTTC	CASSIDVGFNYGYTF
TRBJ2-7	NA	NA	TRBV28	TGTGCCAGCAGGAAACAGGGCTCCTACGAGCAGTACTTC	CASRKQGSYEQYF
TRBJ2-5	NA	few	TRBV7-2	TGTGCCAGCAGCTTAGACACGGGGGTGGGTGAGACCCAGTACTTC	CASSLDTGVGETQYF
TRBJ2-5	NA	few	TRBV6-5	TGTGCCAGCGCCCTTGGAGAGACCCAGTACTTC	CASALGETQYF
TRBJ2-5	NA	NA	TRBV30	TGTGCCTGGAGTGTAGGCGTCCAAGAGACCCAGTACTTC	CAWSVGVQETQYF
TRBJ1-5	NA	NA	TRBV4-2	TGTGCCAGCAGCCACTCCTCCAGGGAAGTTAATCAGCCCCAGCATTTT	CASSHSSREVNQPQHF
TRBJ2-5	TRBD1	NA	TRBV30	TGTGCCCATGACGGGACAGGGGGCGGAGAGACCCAGTACTTC	CAHDGTGGGETQYF
TRBJ1-5	NA	few	TRBV19	TGTGCCAGTAGTACCCGGGACACCCGCAATCAGCCCCAGCATTTT	CASSTRDTRNQPQHF
TRBJ1-2	NA	NA	TRBV9	TGTGCCAGCAGCTTGCTCAGGGAGGGCTACACCTTC	CASSLLREGYTF
TRBJ2-3	NA	NA	TRBV10-3	TGTGCCATCAGTGCACGACAACTAGCTACAGATACGCAGTATTTT	CAISARQLATDTQYF
TRBJ2-1	NA	few	TRBV11-2	TGTGCCAGCAGCTTAGGAGACCTAAGGAGCAATGAGCAGTTCTTC	CASSLGDLRSNEQFF
TRBJ2-2	NA	few	TRBV23-1	TGCGCCGTGGGGCGTCTCAAGGTCCGCGCGAACACCGGGGAGCTGTTTTTT	CAVGRLKVRANTGELFF
TRBJ1-6	NA	NA	TRBV5-6	TGTGCCAGCAGCGCCGGACAGCTGAATTCACCCCTCCACTTT	CASSAGQLNSPLHF
TRBJ2-7	TRBD1	once	TRBV6-6	TGTGCCAGCAGTTCCACCGGGACAGGTCACTACGAGCAGTACTTC	CASSSTGTGHYEQYF
TRBJ1-6	NA	few	TRBV15	TGTGCCACCCGCGGAGGGCAAACTTCACCCCTCCACTTT	CATRGGQTSPLHF
TRBJ1-2	NA	NA	TRBV28	TGTGCCAGCAGTTTACAGGGCTATGGCTACACCTTC	CASSLQGYGYTF
TRBJ1-5	NA	NA	TRBV7-9	TGTGCCAGCAGCTTAGGATGGAGCAATCAGCCCCAGCATTTT	CASSLGWSNQPQHF
TRBJ1-4	NA	NA	TRBV4-3	TGCGCCAGCAGCCATAGAGAGGGACAAGGAGAAAAACTGTTTTTT	CASSHREGQGEKLFF
TRBJ2-7	NA	few	TRBV20-1	TGCAGTGCTAGATCCGGGTACGAGCAGTACTTC	CSARSGYEQYF
TRBJ1-2	NA	NA	TRBV4-1	TGCGCCAGCAGCCAAGAGCGGCAGGGAAGCTATGGCTACACCTTC	CASSQERQGSYGYTF
TRBJ2-1	NA	once	TRBV10-3	TGTGCCATCAGTGAAGAGGGCCCCAGGGTCTTC	CAISEEGPRVF
TRBJ1-1	NA	NA	TRBV11-3	TGTGCCAGCAGCTTAGACCGCCAGGTATGGGGCACTGAAGCTTTCTTT	CASSLDRQVWGTEAFF
TRBJ2-5	NA	once	TRBV4-1	TGCGCCAGCAGCCGAGGACTACTAGAGACCCAGTACTTC	CASSRGLLETQYF
TRBJ1-2	NA	NA	TRBV29-1	TGCAGCGTCGGAGGGTTCGATGCGGGGGGCGAATATGGCTACACCTTC	CSVGGFDAGGEYGYTF
TRBJ2-5	NA	NA	TRBV30	TGTGCCTGGAGTGGCAAGGACTACGCAGAGACCCAGTACTTC	CAWSGKDYAETQYF